These T cell receptor beta chains were read from a single sample in a study of control samples from healthy donors and cancer patients. Some clones are missing from TCRdb's copy, which holds only in-frame ones; the method was immunoSEQ multiplex PCR. The sample has 170,000 or so clones, approximately 94% seen once. What was sequenced was blood. Receptors were obtained from a woman aged 18-29 years in good health. CDR3s include the opening cysteine and the closing phenylalanine or tryptophan. Each record gives: clone size, V gene, D gene, J gene, CDR3 DNA, CDR3 protein. D genes are given only for firm matches. The listing skips clone size in some rows; elsewhere it reads once, few, many or a size class.

NA	TRBV7-8	NA	TRBJ1-6	TGTGCCAGCAGCACTGCCGTGAGCTCCTATAATTCACCCCTCCACTTT	CASSTAVSSYNSPLHF
NA	TRBV6-5	TRBD1	TRBJ1-2	TGTGCCAGCAGTTCCACAGGGGGCGGTAACTATGGCTACACCTTC	CASSSTGGGNYGYTF
NA	TRBV19	TRBD2	TRBJ2-3	TGTGCCAGTAGTACCCCAAGACTAGCGGGAGTATCGAATACGCAGTATTTT	CASSTPRLAGVSNTQYF
NA	TRBV10-1	NA	TRBJ2-5	TGCGCCAGCAGTGAGAAGGGAACGATTGCGCAAGAGACCCAGTACTTC	CASSEKGTIAQETQYF
NA	TRBV4-3	NA	TRBJ1-4	TGCGCCAGCAGCCGACTAGCGGGAGATGAAAAACTGTTTTTT	CASSRLAGDEKLFF
once	TRBV6-5	TRBD1	TRBJ2-1	TGTGCCACCTGGACAGGCTACAATGAGCAGTTCTTC	CATWTGYNEQFF
NA	TRBV5-4	TRBD1	TRBJ2-1	TGTGCCAGCAGCCAAGCGGACAGGGGATACAATGAGCAGTTCTTC	CASSQADRGYNEQFF
NA	TRBV11-3	NA	TRBJ2-1	TGTGCCAGCAGCTTAGACAGCTCCTACAATGAGCAGTTCTTC	CASSLDSSYNEQFF
NA	TRBV15	NA	TRBJ2-7	TGTGCCACCAGCAGAGATTTCGCCAGCTTCCACGAGCAGTACTTC	CATSRDFASFHEQYF
NA	TRBV7-2	TRBD2	TRBJ2-5	TGTGCCAGCAGCTTAGTGACGGGGGGGGAGACCCAGTACTTC	CASSLVTGGETQYF
NA	TRBV7-8	TRBD1	TRBJ1-2	TGTGCCAGCAGCTTAGGGGGACAGGCTAACTATGGCTACACCTTC	CASSLGGQANYGYTF
once	TRBV5-6	NA	TRBJ1-1	TGTGCCAGCAGCGGATGGGGAGGAAGCACTGAAGCTTTCTTT	CASSGWGGSTEAFF
NA	TRBV7-9	TRBD1	TRBJ1-3	TGTGCCAGCAGCCTACGACAGGGGACCGCCGGAAACACCATATATTTT	CASSLRQGTAGNTIYF
NA	TRBV15	NA	TRBJ1-2	TGTGCCACCAGCAGAGTATATAACGATGGCTACACCTTC	CATSRVYNDGYTF
NA	TRBV6-5	TRBD1	TRBJ1-1	TGTGCCAGCAGCGCCCCACTCCCGGGGACAGTGAAAGCTTTCTTT	CASSAPLPGTVKAFF
NA	TRBV7-9	NA	TRBJ2-5	TGTGCCAGCAGCTCCAAAGAGACCCAGTACTTC	CASSSKETQYF
NA	TRBV15	NA	TRBJ1-4	TGTGCCACCAGCGGATCAATGGGGCAGGGAGTTGAGTATCATGAAAAACTGTTTTTT	CATSGSMGQGVEYHEKLFF
NA	TRBV12-3/TRBV12-4	NA	TRBJ1-5	TGTGCCAGCAGTCCGTCAGGGGACGAACCCCAGCATTTT	CASSPSGDEPQHF
NA	TRBV29-1	NA	TRBJ1-3	TGCAGCGTTTGGAACCTCCGGGGAAACACCATATATTTT	CSVWNLRGNTIYF
NA	TRBV7-2	TRBD1	TRBJ1-2	TGTGCCAGCAGTTCCGGGACAGTCGGGGGCTACACCTTC	CASSSGTVGGYTF
NA	TRBV10-3	TRBD2	TRBJ2-1	TGTGCCATCAGTGAGTCCCGAGCGGGGGGCTCCTACAATGAGCAGTTCTTC	CAISESRAGGSYNEQFF
NA	TRBV6-5	NA	TRBJ1-2	TGTGCCAGCAGTCAGGACGGACTCTATGGCTACACCTTC	CASSQDGLYGYTF
NA	TRBV24-1	NA	TRBJ1-2	TGTGCCACCATGGGGAACTCTAACTATGGCTACACCTTC	CATMGNSNYGYTF
NA	TRBV7-3	NA	TRBJ1-3	TGTGCCAGCAGCTACCGGGGCACGGACCAGGGGAACACCATATATTTT	CASSYRGTDQGNTIYF
once	TRBV29-1	TRBD1	TRBJ2-5	TGCAGCGTCGATGGACAGGGTGGTGTGGGGACCCAGTACTTC	CSVDGQGGVGTQYF
NA	TRBV6-5	NA	TRBJ2-5	TGTGCCAGCAGTTACTCCCCGTCGCTTCAAGAGACCCAGTACTTC	CASSYSPSLQETQYF
NA	TRBV25-1	NA	TRBJ1-2	TGTGCCAGCACCGAGACACAGGGAATCGGGGGCTACACCTTC	CASTETQGIGGYTF
NA	TRBV24-1	TRBD2	TRBJ2-3	TGTGCCACCAGTGAACCACTAGCGGGAGGGCCGGCAGATACGCAGTATTTT	CATSEPLAGGPADTQYF
NA	TRBV28	TRBD1	TRBJ1-4	TGTGCCAGCAGTCTATCTTTGACAGGGTGGAAACTGTTTTTT	CASSLSLTGWKLFF
NA	TRBV5-1	TRBD1	TRBJ1-2	TGCGCCAGCAGCTTGGGGACAGGGGGCGCCGGTGGCTACACCTTC	CASSLGTGGAGGYTF
NA	TRBV27	TRBD2	TRBJ2-2	TGTGCCAGCAGGTCGCTAGCGGGCGAGAACACCGGGGAGCTGTTTTTT	CASRSLAGENTGELFF
NA	TRBV29-1	TRBD2	TRBJ2-1	TGCAGCGTTGACGGAGCGGGAGGGCCGTCAGGTGAGCAGTTCTTC	CSVDGAGGPSGEQFF
NA	TRBV5-4	NA	TRBJ2-5	TGTGCCAGCAGCTTGGAGGGACCCGCCCGGGGCACCCAGTACTTC	CASSLEGPARGTQYF
NA	TRBV13	TRBD1	TRBJ1-2	TGTGCCAGCAGCTTAGGTCCAGGGGGGAACTATGGCTACACCTTC	CASSLGPGGNYGYTF
once	TRBV25-1	NA	TRBJ1-6	TGTGCCAGCAGTGTCCAGGGTACGTCCTATAATTCACCCCTCCACTTT	CASSVQGTSYNSPLHF
NA	TRBV7-2	NA	TRBJ1-6	TGTGCCAGCAGCGTCGGCGGAGGGGTCGGGCTGAATTCACCCCTCCACTTT	CASSVGGGVGLNSPLHF
NA	TRBV2	NA	TRBJ1-4	TGTGCCAGCAGTGAAGGGGGGACTAATGAAAAACTGTTTTTT	CASSEGGTNEKLFF
NA	TRBV2	NA	TRBJ1-1	TGTGCCAGCAGTCAAGACAGGAACACTGAAGCTTTCTTT	CASSQDRNTEAFF
NA	TRBV11-2	NA	TRBJ1-1	TGTGCCAGCAGCTTAGTGTGGCCGGATGAAGCTTTCTTT	CASSLVWPDEAFF
NA	TRBV18	NA	TRBJ1-5	TGTGCCAGCTCACCAGGGACTGATCAGCCCCAGCATTTT	CASSPGTDQPQHF
NA	TRBV19	NA	TRBJ1-1	TGTGCCAGTAGTATAGGAGTAGACACTGAAGCTTTCTTT	CASSIGVDTEAFF
NA	TRBV7-2	NA	TRBJ2-2	TGTGCCAGCAGCTTAGCAATAAACACCGGGGAGCTGTTTTTT	CASSLAINTGELFF
NA	TRBV5-8	TRBD1	TRBJ2-7	TGTGCCAGCAGCCCAGGATCGGGACAGGGTATGGTGGAGCAGTACTTC	CASSPGSGQGMVEQYF
NA	TRBV3-1/TRBV3-2	TRBD1	TRBJ2-1	TGTGCCAGCAGCCACCCCGGGACAGGGGAGGGCAATGAGCAGTTCTTC	CASSHPGTGEGNEQFF
NA	TRBV6-6	NA	TRBJ1-1	TGTGCCAGCAGTTGGGGGGTGGGAGGAACTGAAGCTTTCTTT	CASSWGVGGTEAFF
NA	TRBV7-6	NA	TRBJ2-3	TGTGCCAGCAGCTTAGAAGCGAGGGGCACAGATACGCAGTATTTT	CASSLEARGTDTQYF
NA	TRBV18	NA	TRBJ2-1	TGTGCCAGCTCACCACTCCAGCGGTGGAACAATGAGCAGTTCTTC	CASSPLQRWNNEQFF
NA	TRBV20-1	NA	TRBJ2-2	TGCAGTGCTAGTGAATACACCGGGGAGCTGTTTTTT	CSASEYTGELFF
NA	TRBV6-1	TRBD2	TRBJ2-2	TGTGCCAGCAGTGAATACGCGGGAGGGTCCACCGGGGAGCTGTTTTTT	CASSEYAGGSTGELFF
NA	TRBV11-2	NA	TRBJ1-6	TGTGCCAGCAGCCTGGGGCGGGGCCAAAATTCACCCCTCCACTTT	CASSLGRGQNSPLHF
NA	TRBV20-1	NA	TRBJ2-1	TGCAGTGCTAGGACGTACAATGAGCAGTTCTTC	CSARTYNEQFF
NA	TRBV11-2	NA	TRBJ2-5	TGTGCCAGCAGCGAGGGGCCTCAAGAGACCCAGTACTTC	CASSEGPQETQYF